Listed below are T cell receptor beta chains from one sample, sequenced in a study of beta chain features in type 1 diabetes. The table came from immunoSEQ multiplex PCR; TCRdb's copy has only in-frame clones and leaves some out. The sample shows 850,000 to 900,000 clones, around a sixth of them seen only once. What was sequenced was naive CD4+ T cells from blood. Source of these receptors: a woman aged 18-29 years in good health. Each CDR3 is given with its conserved first and last residue. Each record gives: CDR3 length, V gene, J gene, D gene, clone size, CDR3 protein, CDR3 DNA. D genes are given only for firm matches. Rows may omit the clone size; those that give it use once, few, many or a size class.

cdr3_length: 12; v_call: TRBV28; j_call: TRBJ1-2; d_call: .; clone_size: few; cdr3_aa: CASRTHGHGYTF; cdr3_nt: TGTGCCAGCAGGACACATGGGCATGGCTACACCTTC
cdr3_length: 15; v_call: TRBV6-5; j_call: TRBJ2-1; d_call: TRBD1; clone_size: few; cdr3_aa: CASRNRDRGRREQFF; cdr3_nt: TGTGCCAGCAGGAACCGGGACAGGGGAAGGCGTGAGCAGTTCTTC
cdr3_length: 12; v_call: TRBV29-1; j_call: TRBJ1-1; d_call: TRBD1; clone_size: .; cdr3_aa: CSVQGAITEAFF; cdr3_nt: TGCAGCGTACAGGGGGCAATCACTGAAGCTTTCTTT
cdr3_length: 13; v_call: TRBV4-1; j_call: TRBJ2-1; d_call: .; clone_size: .; cdr3_aa: CASSQDRDSKQFF; cdr3_nt: TGCGCCAGCAGCCAAGACCGGGACTCAAAACAGTTCTTC
cdr3_length: 16; v_call: TRBV10-3; j_call: TRBJ2-1; d_call: TRBD2; clone_size: once; cdr3_aa: CAISEPSGSSYNEQFF; cdr3_nt: TGTGCCATCAGTGAACCCAGCGGGAGCTCCTACAATGAGCAGTTCTTC
cdr3_length: 14; v_call: TRBV28; j_call: TRBJ2-7; d_call: .; clone_size: few; cdr3_aa: CASRGAPQAYEQYF; cdr3_nt: TGTGCCAGCCGGGGGGCACCACAAGCCTACGAGCAGTACTTC
cdr3_length: 16; v_call: TRBV7-3; j_call: TRBJ2-2; d_call: TRBD2; clone_size: .; cdr3_aa: CASSPASGSFTGELFF; cdr3_nt: TGTGCCAGCAGCCCCGCTAGCGGGAGTTTCACCGGGGAGCTGTTTTTT
cdr3_length: 15; v_call: TRBV5-4; j_call: TRBJ2-5; d_call: .; clone_size: few; cdr3_aa: CASSYGATQVETQYF; cdr3_nt: TGTGCCAGCAGCTATGGGGCTACCCAGGTTGAGACCCAGTACTTC
cdr3_length: 15; v_call: TRBV27; j_call: TRBJ1-5; d_call: .; clone_size: .; cdr3_aa: CASSLSRSDYQPQHF; cdr3_nt: TGTGCCAGCAGTCTTTCCCGGTCCGACTATCAGCCCCAGCATTTT
cdr3_length: 14; v_call: TRBV18; j_call: TRBJ2-7; d_call: TRBD1; clone_size: few; cdr3_aa: CASSPGTGSYEQYF; cdr3_nt: TGTGCCAGCTCACCCGGGACAGGGTCATACGAGCAGTACTTC
cdr3_length: 15; v_call: TRBV6-5; j_call: TRBJ2-5; d_call: TRBD1; clone_size: few; cdr3_aa: CASNSPGQGRETQYF; cdr3_nt: TGTGCCAGCAACTCACCGGGACAGGGGAGAGAGACCCAGTACTTC
cdr3_length: 16; v_call: TRBV29-1; j_call: TRBJ2-1; d_call: .; clone_size: .; cdr3_aa: CSVLPPPGVDYNEQFF; cdr3_nt: TGCAGCGTTCTCCCGCCCCCAGGGGTGGACTACAATGAGCAGTTCTTC
cdr3_length: 13; v_call: TRBV19; j_call: TRBJ2-1; d_call: TRBD1; clone_size: .; cdr3_aa: CASRRTGNNEQFF; cdr3_nt: TGTGCCAGTAGGAGGACAGGAAACAATGAGCAGTTCTTC
cdr3_length: 14; v_call: TRBV6-5; j_call: TRBJ2-5; d_call: .; clone_size: .; cdr3_aa: CASSYRRGRGTQYF; cdr3_nt: TGTGCCAGCAGTTACCGGCGGGGTCGGGGAACCCAGTACTTC
cdr3_length: 15; v_call: TRBV9; j_call: TRBJ2-5; d_call: TRBD1; clone_size: .; cdr3_aa: CASSAGTGGVETQYF; cdr3_nt: TGTGCCAGCAGCGCTGGGACAGGGGGGGTAGAGACCCAGTACTTC
cdr3_length: 15; v_call: TRBV28; j_call: TRBJ2-3; d_call: .; clone_size: .; cdr3_aa: CASSPLLQHTDTQYF; cdr3_nt: TGTGCCAGCAGTCCCCTGTTACAGCACACAGATACGCAGTATTTT
cdr3_length: 17; v_call: TRBV7-2; j_call: TRBJ2-7; d_call: TRBD2; clone_size: few; cdr3_aa: CASSSGLAGGEIYEQYF; cdr3_nt: TGTGCCAGCAGCTCGGGACTAGCGGGAGGGGAAATCTACGAGCAGTACTTC
cdr3_length: 15; v_call: TRBV28; j_call: TRBJ1-5; d_call: .; clone_size: .; cdr3_aa: CASSLLSLPNQPQHF; cdr3_nt: TGTGCCAGCAGTTTATTAAGTTTGCCCAATCAGCCCCAGCATTTT
cdr3_length: 15; v_call: TRBV19; j_call: TRBJ2-1; d_call: TRBD2; clone_size: few; cdr3_aa: CASSIGGRRGNEQFF; cdr3_nt: TGTGCCAGTAGTATAGGCGGGAGACGGGGCAATGAGCAGTTCTTC
cdr3_length: 16; v_call: TRBV6-6; j_call: TRBJ1-5; d_call: .; clone_size: few; cdr3_aa: CASSYGVRGSNQPQHF; cdr3_nt: TGTGCCAGCAGTTATGGGGTGAGGGGTAGCAATCAGCCCCAGCATTTT
cdr3_length: 17; v_call: TRBV7-9; j_call: TRBJ1-4; d_call: TRBD1; clone_size: .; cdr3_aa: CASSLSDRGATNEKLFF; cdr3_nt: TGTGCCAGCAGCTTATCGGACAGGGGGGCAACTAATGAAAAACTGTTTTTT
cdr3_length: 12; v_call: TRBV28; j_call: TRBJ2-7; d_call: .; clone_size: .; cdr3_aa: CASSTGNYEQYF; cdr3_nt: TGTGCCAGCAGCACCGGGAACTACGAGCAGTACTTC
cdr3_length: 11; v_call: TRBV28; j_call: TRBJ2-1; d_call: .; clone_size: .; cdr3_aa: CASTLYNEQFF; cdr3_nt: TGTGCCAGCACCCTTTATAATGAGCAGTTCTTC
cdr3_length: 15; v_call: TRBV5-1; j_call: TRBJ2-5; d_call: TRBD1; clone_size: few; cdr3_aa: CASSYRTGDRETQYF; cdr3_nt: TGCGCCAGCAGCTATAGGACAGGGGATAGAGAGACCCAGTACTTC
cdr3_length: 15; v_call: TRBV19; j_call: TRBJ2-3; d_call: TRBD2; clone_size: .; cdr3_aa: CASSMASGSTDTQYF; cdr3_nt: TGTGCCAGTAGTATGGCTAGCGGAAGCACAGATACGCAGTATTTT
cdr3_length: 15; v_call: TRBV5-4; j_call: TRBJ2-3; d_call: .; clone_size: few; cdr3_aa: CASSFSSTSTDTQYF; cdr3_nt: TGTGCCAGCAGCTTTAGCTCAACTAGCACAGATACGCAGTATTTT
cdr3_length: 16; v_call: TRBV7-2; j_call: TRBJ2-1; d_call: TRBD2; clone_size: .; cdr3_aa: CASSLAYGRAYNEQFF; cdr3_nt: TGTGCCAGCAGCTTAGCATACGGGAGGGCCTACAATGAGCAGTTCTTC
cdr3_length: 17; v_call: TRBV23-1; j_call: TRBJ2-7; d_call: .; clone_size: .; cdr3_aa: CASSQSEGVPESYEQYF; cdr3_nt: TGCGCCAGCAGTCAATCGGAAGGGGTACCAGAGTCCTACGAGCAGTACTTC
cdr3_length: 15; v_call: TRBV7-2; j_call: TRBJ2-7; d_call: .; clone_size: few; cdr3_aa: CASSLLSGPSYEQYF; cdr3_nt: TGTGCCAGCAGCTTGCTAAGCGGGCCCTCCTACGAGCAGTACTTC
cdr3_length: 19; v_call: TRBV13; j_call: TRBJ2-5; d_call: TRBD1; clone_size: .; cdr3_aa: CASSSRDRGRGSLLETQYF; cdr3_nt: TGTGCCAGCAGCTCGCGGGACAGGGGCCGAGGATCACTCCTAGAGACCCAGTACTTC
cdr3_length: 12; v_call: TRBV6-1; j_call: TRBJ1-2; d_call: .; clone_size: .; cdr3_aa: CASSVYFSYYTF; cdr3_nt: TGTGCCAGCAGTGTTTACTTCTCTTACTACACCTTC
cdr3_length: 15; v_call: TRBV7-9; j_call: TRBJ1-1; d_call: .; clone_size: .; cdr3_aa: CAGREGGWMNTEAFF; cdr3_nt: TGTGCCGGCAGAGAAGGGGGGTGGATGAACACTGAAGCTTTCTTT
cdr3_length: 14; v_call: TRBV25-1; j_call: TRBJ2-7; d_call: TRBD1; clone_size: .; cdr3_aa: CASSEPGTGGEQYF; cdr3_nt: TGTGCCAGCAGTGAACCCGGGACAGGTGGTGAGCAGTACTTC
cdr3_length: 16; v_call: TRBV4-3; j_call: TRBJ2-2; d_call: .; clone_size: few; cdr3_aa: CASSQEGGLSGGELFF; cdr3_nt: TGCGCCAGCAGCCAAGAGGGGGGGCTCTCTGGCGGGGAGCTGTTTTTT
cdr3_length: 16; v_call: TRBV5-1; j_call: TRBJ1-2; d_call: TRBD1; clone_size: once; cdr3_aa: CASSLGGTGGRGGYTF; cdr3_nt: TGCGCCAGCAGCTTGGGAGGGACAGGGGGTCGAGGCGGCTACACCTTC
cdr3_length: 13; v_call: TRBV7-2; j_call: TRBJ2-5; d_call: TRBD1; clone_size: .; cdr3_aa: CASSLVNRGSQYF; cdr3_nt: TGTGCCAGCAGCTTAGTTAACAGGGGGTCCCAGTACTTC
cdr3_length: 14; v_call: TRBV19; j_call: TRBJ2-2; d_call: TRBD1; clone_size: few; cdr3_aa: CASRFDRGPGELFF; cdr3_nt: TGTGCCAGTAGGTTCGACAGGGGCCCCGGGGAGCTGTTTTTT
cdr3_length: 14; v_call: TRBV11-2; j_call: TRBJ2-7; d_call: .; clone_size: few; cdr3_aa: CASSLAGKAYEQYF; cdr3_nt: TGTGCCAGCAGCTTAGCTGGCAAGGCCTACGAGCAGTACTTC
cdr3_length: 14; v_call: TRBV4-3; j_call: TRBJ2-2; d_call: .; clone_size: few; cdr3_aa: CASSQEVYTGELFF; cdr3_nt: TGCGCCAGCAGCCAAGAGGTCTACACCGGGGAGCTGTTTTTT
cdr3_length: 22; v_call: TRBV10-3; j_call: TRBJ2-6; d_call: TRBD2; clone_size: .; cdr3_aa: CAISERSITLAGERSGANVLTF; cdr3_nt: TGTGCCATCAGTGAGAGGTCAATAACCTTAGCGGGAGAGCGCTCTGGGGCCAACGTCCTGACTTTC
cdr3_length: 16; v_call: TRBV7-3; j_call: TRBJ2-3; d_call: TRBD2; clone_size: .; cdr3_aa: CASSPTTGGEWDTQYF; cdr3_nt: TGTGCCAGCAGCCCCACGACGGGGGGAGAGTGGGATACGCAGTATTTT